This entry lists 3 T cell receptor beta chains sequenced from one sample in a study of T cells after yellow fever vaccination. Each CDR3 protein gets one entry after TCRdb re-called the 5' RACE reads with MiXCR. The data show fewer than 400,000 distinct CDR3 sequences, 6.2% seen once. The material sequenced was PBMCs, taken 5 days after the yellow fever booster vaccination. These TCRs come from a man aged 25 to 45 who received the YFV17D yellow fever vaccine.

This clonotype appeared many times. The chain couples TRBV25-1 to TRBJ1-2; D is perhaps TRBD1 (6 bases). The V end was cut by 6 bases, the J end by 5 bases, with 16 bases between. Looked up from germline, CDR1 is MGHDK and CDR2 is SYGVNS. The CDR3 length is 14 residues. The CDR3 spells CASSFTGTSYGYTF. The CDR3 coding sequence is TGTGCCAGCAGCTTTACCGGGACATCGTATGGCTACACCTTC.

CDR3 sequence: CASSYFASPSKNIQYF. CDR3 DNA: TGTGCCAGCAGTTACTTCGCGAGTCCGAGCAAAAACATTCAGTACTTC. The chain is built from TRBV6-7 and TRBJ2-4; no definite D call. TRBV6-7 is recorded as an ORF, its role being uncertain. This CDR3 region has 16 residues. The V gene lost 1 base and the J gene lost 3 bases, with 13 bases spanning the gap.

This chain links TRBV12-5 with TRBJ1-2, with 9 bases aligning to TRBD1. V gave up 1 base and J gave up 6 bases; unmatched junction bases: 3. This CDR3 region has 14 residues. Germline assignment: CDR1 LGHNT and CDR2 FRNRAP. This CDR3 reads CASGLDRGLNGYTF. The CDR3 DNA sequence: TGTGCTAGTGGTTTGGACAGGGGGCTAAATGGCTACACCTTC.